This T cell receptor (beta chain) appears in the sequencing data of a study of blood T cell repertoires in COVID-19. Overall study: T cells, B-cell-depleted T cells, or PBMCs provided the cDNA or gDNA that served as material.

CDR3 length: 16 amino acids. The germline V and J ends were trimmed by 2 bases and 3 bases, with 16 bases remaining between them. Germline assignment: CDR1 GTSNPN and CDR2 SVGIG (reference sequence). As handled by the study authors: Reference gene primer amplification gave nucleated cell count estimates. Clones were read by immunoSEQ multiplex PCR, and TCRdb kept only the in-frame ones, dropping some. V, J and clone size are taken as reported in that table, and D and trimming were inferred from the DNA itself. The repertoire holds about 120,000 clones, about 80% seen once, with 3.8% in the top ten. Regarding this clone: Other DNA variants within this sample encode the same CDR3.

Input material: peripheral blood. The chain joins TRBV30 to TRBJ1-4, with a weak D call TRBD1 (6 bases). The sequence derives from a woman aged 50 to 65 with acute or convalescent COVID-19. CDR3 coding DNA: TGTGCCTGGAGTCCGGGATTCGAGGGGGCTAATGAAAAACTGTTTTTT. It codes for CAWSPGFEGANEKLFF.